This entry features one TCR beta chain sequence. Antigen: not known. These data are taken from a study of shared clonotypes between healthy human individuals. Measured with immunoSEQ multiplex PCR; TCRdb has only the in-frame clones, and not every one. The sample includes 2 million to 2.5 million clones, around 90% seen only once; the top ten take more than 0.35%. The V gene's germline CDR1 is LGHNA and CDR2 YNFKEQ. V gave up 4 bases and J gave up 0 bases; unmatched junction bases: 7. CDR3 length: 17 residues. Recent acute infections and vaccinations were absent in the healthy HIV-negative adult donors. Notes on the study in general: The diversity represented, both genetic and in exposure history, was limited by few donors.

The sequenced sample consisted of naive CD4+ T cells from PBMCs. Noted subset: CD45RA+ positively selected. The receptor was isolated from a man aged 18 to 30 in good health. Some clones in this sample may be carry-over from other donors' samples. The chain has TRBV4-2 and TRBJ2-3; TRBD2 matches 10 bases. The CDR3 sequence: CASSRVTSGTSTDTQYF. DNA of the CDR3: TGTGCCAGCAGCCGAGTCACTAGCGGGACTAGCACAGATACGCAGTATTTT.